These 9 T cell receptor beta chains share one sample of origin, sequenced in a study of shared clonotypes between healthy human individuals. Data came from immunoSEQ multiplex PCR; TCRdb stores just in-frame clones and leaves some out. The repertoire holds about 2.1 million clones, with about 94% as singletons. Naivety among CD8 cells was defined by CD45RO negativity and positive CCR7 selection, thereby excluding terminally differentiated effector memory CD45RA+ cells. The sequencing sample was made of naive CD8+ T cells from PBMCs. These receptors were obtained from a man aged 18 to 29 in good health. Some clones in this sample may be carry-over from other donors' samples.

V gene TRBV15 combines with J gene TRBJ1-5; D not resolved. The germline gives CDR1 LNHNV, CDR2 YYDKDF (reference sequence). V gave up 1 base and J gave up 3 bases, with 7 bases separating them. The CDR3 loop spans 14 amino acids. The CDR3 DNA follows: TGTGCCACCAGCAGAGTTAGTTTCAATCAGCCCCAGCATTTT. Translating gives CATSRVSFNQPQHF.

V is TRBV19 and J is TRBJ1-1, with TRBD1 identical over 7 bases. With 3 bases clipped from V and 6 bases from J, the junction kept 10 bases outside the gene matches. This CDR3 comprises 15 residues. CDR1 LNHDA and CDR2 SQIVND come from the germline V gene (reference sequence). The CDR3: CASSMYQGGVAEAFF. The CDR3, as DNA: TGTGCCAGTAGTATGTACCAGGGGGGAGTCGCTGAAGCTTTCTTT.

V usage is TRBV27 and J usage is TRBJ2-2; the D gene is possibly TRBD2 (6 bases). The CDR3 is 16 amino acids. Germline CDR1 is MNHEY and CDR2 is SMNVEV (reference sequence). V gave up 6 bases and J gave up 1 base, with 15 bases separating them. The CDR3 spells CASSPGAGQNTGELFF. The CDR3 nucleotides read TGTGCCAGCAGCCCAGGAGCGGGCCAGAACACCGGGGAGCTGTTTTTT.

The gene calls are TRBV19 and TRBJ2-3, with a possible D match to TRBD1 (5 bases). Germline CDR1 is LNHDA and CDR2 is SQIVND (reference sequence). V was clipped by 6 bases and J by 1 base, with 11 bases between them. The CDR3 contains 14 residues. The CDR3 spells CASRDEGGTDTQYF. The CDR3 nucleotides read TGTGCCAGTAGGGACGAAGGGGGCACAGATACGCAGTATTTT.

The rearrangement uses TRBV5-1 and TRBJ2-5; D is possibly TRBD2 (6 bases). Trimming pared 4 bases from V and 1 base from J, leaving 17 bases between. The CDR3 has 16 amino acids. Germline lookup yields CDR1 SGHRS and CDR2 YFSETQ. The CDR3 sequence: CASSQHGGGLQETQYF. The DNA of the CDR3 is TGCGCCAGCAGCCAGCATGGGGGAGGCCTCCAAGAGACCCAGTACTTC.

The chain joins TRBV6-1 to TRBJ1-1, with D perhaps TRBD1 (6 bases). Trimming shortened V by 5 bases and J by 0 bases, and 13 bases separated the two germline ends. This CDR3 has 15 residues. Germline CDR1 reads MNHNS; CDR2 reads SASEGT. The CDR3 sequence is CASSRRQVMNTEAFF. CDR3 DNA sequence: TGTGCCAGCAGTAGACGACAGGTGATGAACACTGAAGCTTTCTTT.

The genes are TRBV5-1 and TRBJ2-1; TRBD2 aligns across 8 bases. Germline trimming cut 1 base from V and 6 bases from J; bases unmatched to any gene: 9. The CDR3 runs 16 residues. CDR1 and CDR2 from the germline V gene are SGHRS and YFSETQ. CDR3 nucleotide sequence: TGCGCCAGCAGCTTGTCTGTAGCGGGACTACTCAATGAGCAGTTCTTC. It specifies CASSLSVAGLLNEQFF.

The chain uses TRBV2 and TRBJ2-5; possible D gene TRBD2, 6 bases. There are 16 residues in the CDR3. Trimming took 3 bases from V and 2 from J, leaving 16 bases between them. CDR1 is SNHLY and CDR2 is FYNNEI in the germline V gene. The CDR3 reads CASSDLSPTSQETQYF. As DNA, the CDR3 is TGTGCCAGCAGTGACCTTAGTCCGACTAGTCAAGAGACCCAGTACTTC.

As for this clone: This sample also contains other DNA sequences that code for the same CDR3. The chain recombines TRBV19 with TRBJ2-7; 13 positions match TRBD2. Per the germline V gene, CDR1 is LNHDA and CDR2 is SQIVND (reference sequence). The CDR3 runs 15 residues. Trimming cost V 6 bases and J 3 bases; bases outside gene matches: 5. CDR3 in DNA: TGTGCCAGTAGCTCGGGACTAGCGGGACTCTACGAGCAGTACTTC. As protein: CASSSGLAGLYEQYF.